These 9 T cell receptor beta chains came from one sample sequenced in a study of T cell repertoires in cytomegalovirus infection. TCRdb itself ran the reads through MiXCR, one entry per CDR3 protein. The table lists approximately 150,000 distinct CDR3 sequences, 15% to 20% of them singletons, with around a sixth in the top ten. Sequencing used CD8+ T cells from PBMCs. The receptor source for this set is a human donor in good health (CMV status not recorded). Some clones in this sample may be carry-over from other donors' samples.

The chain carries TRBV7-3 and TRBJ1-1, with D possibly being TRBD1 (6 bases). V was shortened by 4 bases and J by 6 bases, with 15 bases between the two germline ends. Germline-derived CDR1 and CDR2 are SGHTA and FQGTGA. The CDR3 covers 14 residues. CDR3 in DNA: TGTGCCAGCAGCTACACCGGGGGGGGCCCTGAAGCTTTCTTT. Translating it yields CASSYTGGGPEAFF. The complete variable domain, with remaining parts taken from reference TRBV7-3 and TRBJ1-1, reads GAGVSQTPSNKVTEKGKYVELRCDPISGHTALYWYRQSLGQGPEFLIYFQGTGAADDSGLPNDRFFAVRPEGSVSTLKIQRTERGDSAVYLCASSYTGGGPEAFFGQGTRLTVV.

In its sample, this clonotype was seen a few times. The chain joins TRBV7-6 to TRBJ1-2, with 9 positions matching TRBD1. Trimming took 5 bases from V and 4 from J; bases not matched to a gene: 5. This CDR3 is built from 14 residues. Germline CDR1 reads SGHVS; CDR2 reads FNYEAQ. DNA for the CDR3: TGTGCCAGCAGCCCTGACAGGGGGGGCTATGGCTACACCTTC. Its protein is CASSPDRGGYGYTF.

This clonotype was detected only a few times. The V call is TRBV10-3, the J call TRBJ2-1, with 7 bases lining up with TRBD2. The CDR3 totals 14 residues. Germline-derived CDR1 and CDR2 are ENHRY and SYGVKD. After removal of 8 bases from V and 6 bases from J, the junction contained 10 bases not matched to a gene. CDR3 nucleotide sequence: TGTGCCATCCTCGGGGGAGGGCTCGGCAATGAGCAGTTCTTC. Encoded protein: CAILGGGLGNEQFF.

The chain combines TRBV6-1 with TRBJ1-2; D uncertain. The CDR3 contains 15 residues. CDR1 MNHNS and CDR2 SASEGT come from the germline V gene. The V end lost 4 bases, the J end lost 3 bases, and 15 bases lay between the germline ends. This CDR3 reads CASSGRERLDYGYTF. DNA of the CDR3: TGTGCCAGCAGTGGCCGGGAGCGGTTGGACTATGGCTACACCTTC.

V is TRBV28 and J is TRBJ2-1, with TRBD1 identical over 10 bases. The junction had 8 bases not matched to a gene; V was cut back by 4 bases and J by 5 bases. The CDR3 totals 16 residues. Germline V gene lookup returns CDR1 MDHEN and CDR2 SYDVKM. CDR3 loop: CASSYLGGTGDNEQFF. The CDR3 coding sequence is TGTGCCAGCAGTTACCTAGGGGGGACAGGGGACAATGAGCAGTTCTTC.

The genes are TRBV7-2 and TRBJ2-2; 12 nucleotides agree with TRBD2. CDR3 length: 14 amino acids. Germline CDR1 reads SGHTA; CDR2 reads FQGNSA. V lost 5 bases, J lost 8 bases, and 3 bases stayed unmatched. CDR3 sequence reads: CASSETSGRGELFF. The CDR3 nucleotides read TGTGCCAGCAGCGAGACTAGCGGGAGAGGGGAGCTGTTTTTT.

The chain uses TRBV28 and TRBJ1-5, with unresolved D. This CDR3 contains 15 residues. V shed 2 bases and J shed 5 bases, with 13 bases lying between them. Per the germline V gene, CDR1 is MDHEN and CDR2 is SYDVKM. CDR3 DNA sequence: TGTGCCAGCAGTTTAAGGAGGGTACTCTATCAGCCCCAGCATTTT. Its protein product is CASSLRRVLYQPQHF.

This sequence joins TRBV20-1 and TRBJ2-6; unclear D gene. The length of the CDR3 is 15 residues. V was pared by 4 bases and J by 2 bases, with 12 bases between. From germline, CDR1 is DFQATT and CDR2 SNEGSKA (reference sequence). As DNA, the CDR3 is TGCAGTGCTATACGATCTTTCCCTGGGGCCAACGTCCTGACTTTC. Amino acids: CSAIRSFPGANVLTF.

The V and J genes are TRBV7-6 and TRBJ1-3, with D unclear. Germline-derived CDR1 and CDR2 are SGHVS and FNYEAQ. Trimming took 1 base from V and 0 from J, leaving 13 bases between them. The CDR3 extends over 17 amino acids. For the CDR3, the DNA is TGTGCCAGCAGCTTAGAGCCCCACGAGACCTCTGGAAACACCATATATTTT. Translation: CASSLEPHETSGNTIYF.